What follows are 26 T cell receptor beta chains derived from one specimen sequenced in a study of blood T cell repertoires in COVID-19. Measured with immunoSEQ multiplex PCR; TCRdb has only the in-frame clones, and not every one. This table holds 350,000 to 450,000 clones, roughly four fifths found once. The sample consisted of PBMCs or T cells enriched from blood (not recorded which). These receptors all stem from a woman aged 45-65 years who had recovered from COVID-19.

Here the CDR3 reads CASSQVPLGQGPYGYTF. The CDR3 region has the DNA TGCGCCAGCAGCCAAGTCCCCCTCGGGCAGGGGCCTTATGGCTACACCTTC. V gene TRBV4-3 combines with J gene TRBJ1-2; D might be TRBD1 (6 bases). The CDR3 runs to 17 residues. The germline V gene encodes CDR1 LGHNA and CDR2 YSLEER. Trimming removed 1 base at V and 5 bases at J, with 20 bases between.

The chain couples TRBV29-1 to TRBJ1-2, with TRBD1 identical over 8 bases. Germline CDR1 reads SQVTM; CDR2 reads ANQGSEA. The CDR3 is 13 residues long. Unmatched junction bases numbered 5, after V lost 3 bases and J lost 5 bases. Here the CDR3 reads CSVDETGGYGYTF. The CDR3 region has the DNA TGCAGCGTTGATGAAACAGGGGGGTATGGCTACACCTTC.

The chain is built from TRBV30 and TRBJ2-7; 7 bases map to TRBD2. Germline values: CDR1 GTSNPN, CDR2 SVGIG (reference sequence). CDR3 length equals 15 residues. Trimming cost V 5 bases and J 1 base; bases outside gene matches: 11. The CDR3 reads CAWSEGGAGSYEQYF. Here the CDR3 DNA reads TGTGCCTGGTCGGAGGGAGGGGCCGGGTCCTACGAGCAGTACTTC.

In this sample, this clone turned up a few times. The genes are TRBV27 and TRBJ1-3, with D possibly matching TRBD1 (6 bases). The CDR3 covers 14 residues. The germline V and J ends were trimmed by 0 bases and 4 bases, with 7 bases remaining between them. Germline loops: CDR1 MNHEY, CDR2 SMNVEV (reference sequence). CDR3 loop: CASSLSTGGNTIYF. CDR3 DNA sequence: TGTGCCAGCAGTTTATCAACAGGGGGAAACACCATATATTTT.

The chain couples TRBV25-1 to TRBJ2-7; possible D gene TRBD2, 6 bases. The CDR3 loop spans 14 amino acids. Germline V CDR1 and CDR2: MGHDK, SYGVNS. Trimming left V 4 bases short and J 3 bases short, with 13 bases between. CDR3 bases: TGTGCCAGCAGTGTTGGAGGAGGGGACTACGAGCAGTACTTC. It specifies CASSVGGGDYEQYF.

The rearrangement joins TRBV5-5 to TRBJ2-7, with D uncertain. V lost 6 bases and J 2 bases, leaving 15 bases between the germline ends. This CDR3 has 14 amino acids. Germline CDR1 is SGHKS and CDR2 is YYEKEE (reference sequence). The CDR3 sequence is CASTEEATTYEQYF. The DNA of the CDR3 is TGTGCCAGCACTGAAGAGGCTACCACCTACGAGCAGTACTTC.

This chain joins TRBV3-1 (or the pseudogene TRBV3-2) and TRBJ1-1, with D uncertain. V lost 4 bases to trimming and J lost 3 bases, with 9 bases between them. This CDR3 has 13 amino acids. Germline assignment: CDR1 LGHDT and CDR2 YNNKEL (reference sequence). The CDR3 loop is CASSLRGDTEAFF. As DNA, the CDR3 is TGTGCCAGCAGCCTCCGAGGAGACACTGAAGCTTTCTTT.

The CDR3, as DNA: TGCAGTGCTAGTGGTCTAGGTCAGCCCCAGCATTTT. As protein: CSASGLGQPQHF. The V and J genes are TRBV20-1 and TRBJ1-5, with D unclear. From germline, CDR1 is DFQATT and CDR2 SNEGSKA (reference sequence). Trimming removed 3 bases at V and 6 bases at J, with 9 bases between. The CDR3 runs to 12 residues.

The rearrangement joins TRBV13 to TRBJ1-1; D is possibly TRBD1 (5 bases). This CDR3 is 14 amino acids long. CDR1 and CDR2 (germline): PRHDT, FYEKMQ (reference sequence). Trimming stripped 3 bases from V and 1 base from J, with 9 bases between. The CDR3 reads CASSLARENTEAFF. The CDR3 DNA follows: TGTGCCAGCAGCTTGGCCAGGGAGAACACTGAAGCTTTCTTT. Drawing the rest from reference TRBV13 and TRBJ1-1, the complete variable domain is AAGVIQSPRHLIKEKRETATLKCYPIPRHDTVYWYQQGPGQDPQFLISFYEKMQSDKGSIPDRFSAQQFSDYHSELNMSSLELGDSALYFCASSLARENTEAFFGQGTRLTVV.

The chain uses TRBV19 and TRBJ1-3; TRBD1 matches at 7 bases. Germline V gene sequence: CDR1 LNHDA, CDR2 SQIVND (reference sequence). V trimming: 7 bases; J trimming: 0 bases; junction bases outside the gene matches: 21. The CDR3 loop spans 20 amino acids. CDR3 coding DNA: TGTGCCAGTACCATAATATTCCCATTGACAGGGCTGTCCTCTGGAAACACCATATATTTT. It encodes CASTIIFPLTGLSSGNTIYF. The whole variable domain, remainder taken from reference TRBV19 and TRBJ1-3, is DGGITQSPKYLFRKEGQNVTLSCEQNLNHDAMYWYRQDPGQGLRLIYYSQIVNDFQKGDIAEGYSVSREKKESFPLTVTSAQKNPTAFYLCASTIIFPLTGLSSGNTIYFGEGSWLTVV.

V usage is TRBV4-2 and J usage is TRBJ2-2, with 10 bases lining up with TRBD2. The CDR3 runs 16 residues. CDR1 is LGHNA and CDR2 is YNFKEQ in the germline V gene. The J segment lost 5 bases and the V segment lost 0 bases, leaving 3 bases of the junction unmatched. The CDR3 nucleotides read TGTGCCAGCAGCCAAGAGACTAGCGGGCTAACCGGGGAGCTGTTTTTT. Translating gives CASSQETSGLTGELFF.

This clone showed up just a few times. V is TRBV6-2 or TRBV6-3 and J is TRBJ1-4; D remains ambiguous. The CDR3 contains 13 residues. V was shortened by 6 bases and J by 7 bases, with 12 bases between the two germline ends. CDR1 and CDR2 from the germline V gene are MNHEY and SVGEGT. CDR3 coding DNA: TGTGCCAGCAGCCATACGACATCTGAAAAACTGTTTTTT. Translating gives CASSHTTSEKLFF.

The chain combines TRBV7-9 with TRBJ2-1, with 10 bases aligning to TRBD2. The CDR3 is 15 residues long. Germline CDR1 SEHNR, CDR2 FQNEAQ (reference sequence). V shed 4 bases, J shed 12 bases, and the junction held 12 bases outside the gene matches. The CDR3 spells CASSSSSGGATTQFF. CDR3 coding DNA: TGTGCCAGCAGCTCTTCGAGCGGGGGGGCAACCACGCAGTTCTTC. Variable domain in full (rest from reference TRBV7-9 and TRBJ2-1): DTGVSQNPRHKITKRGQNVTFRCDPISEHNRLYWYRQTLGQGPEFLTYFQNEAQLEKSRLLSDRFSAERPKGSFSTLEIQRTEQGDSAMYLCASSSSSGGATTQFFGPGTRLTVL.

The CDR3 nucleotides read TGTGCCAGCAGCCCCGGTACGGGCGGGGAGCTGTTTTTT. It specifies CASSPGTGGELFF. J is TRBJ2-2 and V is TRBV11-2; D unresolved. This CDR3 region has 13 residues. The ends were cut back, 5 bases at V and 7 bases at J, with 11 bases in the middle. From germline, CDR1 is SGHAT and CDR2 FQNNGV.

The DNA for the CDR3 is TGCGCCAGCAGTAATAGCGAGCAGTTCTTC. Its protein product is CASSNSEQFF. This chain uses TRBV23-1 with TRBJ2-1; D is unclear. TRBV23-1 is classed as an ORF, of uncertain function. This CDR3 comprises 10 residues. The ends were cut back, 5 bases at V and 10 bases at J, with 6 bases in the middle.

This chain joins TRBV11-2 and TRBJ1-2, with D possibly matching TRBD1 (5 bases). CDR1 and CDR2 from the germline V gene are SGHAT and FQNNGV. CDR3 length: 15 amino acids. Trimming stripped 5 bases from V and 4 bases from J, with 17 bases between. Written as DNA, the CDR3 is TGTGCCAGCAGCCCCTCTTCCGGGGGGGGCTATGGCTACACCTTC. It is translated as CASSPSSGGGYGYTF.

This clone came up a few times. V usage is TRBV29-1 and J usage is TRBJ2-1; TRBD2 matches at 8 bases. With 6 bases clipped from V and 4 bases from J, the junction kept 11 bases outside the gene matches. The germline gives CDR1 SQVTM, CDR2 ANQGSEA. The length of the CDR3 is 15 residues. CDR3 loop: CSVHTPGLGYNEQFF. The CDR3 DNA sequence: TGCAGCGTCCATACCCCGGGACTAGGTTACAATGAGCAGTTCTTC.

V and J are TRBV6-5 and TRBJ1-1, with TRBD1 matching 10 bases. V lost 7 bases, J lost 8 bases, and 10 bases stayed unmatched. The CDR3 contains 14 residues. Germline V gives CDR1 MNHEY, CDR2 SVGAGI. The CDR3: CASKPSGQGREAFF. The CDR3 DNA reads TGTGCCAGCAAGCCTTCGGGACAGGGGAGAGAAGCTTTCTTT.

This chain connects TRBV7-2 to TRBJ1-1, with TRBD1 matching 9 bases. J lost 1 base, V lost 5 bases, and 8 bases had no gene match. The CDR3 length is 16 residues. The germline V gene has CDR1 SGHTA and CDR2 FQGNSA. The CDR3 region is CASSPMTGGTNTEAFF. CDR3 DNA: TGTGCCAGCAGCCCAATGACAGGGGGTACGAACACTGAAGCTTTCTTT.

This chain connects TRBV7-9 to TRBJ1-5; D not resolved. CDR1 SEHNR and CDR2 FQNEAQ come from the germline V gene (reference sequence). The CDR3 contains 15 residues. V shed 4 bases and J shed 2 bases, with 12 bases lying between them. The CDR3 DNA follows: TGTGCCAGCAGCTCGGACTTCTCGGGCAATCAGCCCCAGCATTTT. This gives the protein CASSSDFSGNQPQHF.

This clone was recorded a few times. The rearrangement links TRBV19 to TRBJ1-2; no definite D call. Trimming cost V 8 bases and J 1 base, with 11 bases left between them. This CDR3 is 13 amino acids long. Germline loops: CDR1 LNHDA, CDR2 SQIVND (reference sequence). CDR3 in DNA: TGTGCCAGTCACGGACTGATTAACTATGGCTACACCTTC. Its protein is CASHGLINYGYTF.

A few counts support this clone. The rearrangement joins TRBV11-3 to TRBJ1-1; D is perhaps TRBD1 (6 bases). The CDR3 contains 15 residues. The V gene's germline CDR1 is SGHNT and CDR2 YENEEA. The ends were cut back, 4 bases at V and 3 bases at J, with 15 bases in the middle. The CDR3 DNA follows: TGTGCCAGCAGCTCATTGGCAGGGGAACACACTGAAGCTTTCTTT. It encodes CASSSLAGEHTEAFF.

The chain carries TRBV5-4 and TRBJ2-4; 7 bases are shared with TRBD1. Germline CDR1 is SGHNT and CDR2 is YYREEE (reference sequence). The CDR3 runs 16 residues. Trimming took 4 bases from V and 0 from J; bases not matched to a gene: 7. CDR3 sequence reads: CASSPDRALAKNIQYF. CDR3 in DNA: TGTGCCAGCAGCCCCGACAGGGCTTTAGCCAAAAACATTCAGTACTTC.

The gene calls are TRBV6-5 and TRBJ1-5, with D possibly matching TRBD1 (5 bases). The CDR3 extends over 16 amino acids. Germline-derived CDR1 and CDR2 are MNHEY and SVGAGI. V was cut by 0 bases and J by 3 bases, with 12 bases left in between. The CDR3 bases are TGTGCCAGCAGTTACTCGCGGGGCTCCGACAATCAGCCCCAGCATTTT. It yields the protein CASSYSRGSDNQPQHF.

The gene calls are TRBV4-1 and TRBJ2-5; TRBD1 is a possible D gene (6 bases). The V gene's germline CDR1 is MGHRA and CDR2 YSYEKL. Trimming stripped 0 bases from V and 1 base from J, with 12 bases between. The CDR3 runs 16 residues. CDR3 in DNA: TGCGCCAGCAGCCAAGATGCCGGGACACGCCAAGAGACCCAGTACTTC. Amino acids: CASSQDAGTRQETQYF.

The chain recombines TRBV7-9 with TRBJ1-2; the match to TRBD1 covers 8 bases. The CDR3 runs 13 residues. Germline V gene lookup returns CDR1 SEHNR and CDR2 FQNEAQ (reference sequence). Trimming took 8 bases from V and 5 from J; bases not matched to a gene: 7. The CDR3 region is CASLQGDSYGYTF. The CDR3 coding sequence is TGTGCCAGCCTACAGGGGGACAGTTATGGCTACACCTTC.